This entry lists 13 T cell receptor beta chains sequenced from one sample in a study of blood T cell repertoires in COVID-19. TCRdb's copy holds only in-frame clones and misses some; the assay was immunoSEQ multiplex PCR. The sample records tens of thousands of clones, 80% to 95% being singletons. Sequencing was carried out using peripheral blood. The receptors were sampled from an elderly man with acute or convalescent COVID-19.

The rearrangement joins TRBV6-6 to TRBJ1-1, with 8 positions matching TRBD1. Germline V gene lookup returns CDR1 MNHNY and CDR2 SVGAGI (reference sequence). There are 13 residues in the CDR3. Trimming took 6 bases from V and 7 from J; bases not matched to a gene: 7. As DNA, the CDR3 is TGTGCCAGCAGGCACAGGGGGGCCTATGAAGCTTTCTTT. Protein sequence: CASRHRGAYEAFF.

The V and J genes are TRBV27 and TRBJ2-7, with D perhaps matching TRBD1 (5 bases). This CDR3 is 14 amino acids long. The germline V gene has CDR1 MNHEY and CDR2 SMNVEV (reference sequence). V gave up 5 bases and J gave up 2 bases, with 13 bases separating them. The CDR3, as DNA: TGTGCCAGCAGTCTTACGACAGTTCCCTACGAGCAGTACTTC. Translated: CASSLTTVPYEQYF.

The CDR3 spells CASSSQGTDTQYF. CDR3 DNA sequence: TGTGCCAGCAGTTCCCAGGGGACAGATACGCAGTATTTT. This chain connects TRBV28 to TRBJ2-3; maybe TRBD1 (6 bases). The CDR3 covers 13 residues. Germline loops: CDR1 MDHEN, CDR2 SYDVKM. Trimming shortened V by 4 bases and J by 3 bases, and 8 bases separated the two germline ends. Using reference TRBV28 and TRBJ2-3 for the parts outside the CDR3, the full variable domain is DVKVTQSSRYLVKRTGEKVFLECVQDMDHENMFWYRQDPGLGLRLIYFSYDVKMKEKGDIPEGYSVSREKKERFSLILESASTNQTSMYLCASSSQGTDTQYFGPGTRLTVL.

A word on this clone: Other DNA sequences in this sample translate to the same CDR3. The gene calls are TRBV3-1 (or the pseudogene TRBV3-2) and TRBJ2-7, with D possibly being TRBD1 (5 bases). Trimming removed 0 bases at V and 3 bases at J, with 12 bases between. The CDR3 runs to 15 residues. Germline assignment: CDR1 LGHDT and CDR2 YNNKEL (reference sequence). Here the CDR3 DNA reads TGTGCCAGCAGCCAAGATCGACAGTCGCTCTACGAGCAGTACTTC. It yields the protein CASSQDRQSLYEQYF.

V is TRBV27 and J is TRBJ2-7, with 9 bases lining up with TRBD2. CDR3 length: 14 residues. The V gene end was trimmed by 4 bases and the J gene end by 0 bases; junction bases not matched to a gene: 1. CDR1 and CDR2 from the germline V gene are MNHEY and SMNVEV (reference sequence). The CDR3 DNA follows: TGTGCCAGCAGTTATAGCGGGAGCTCCTACGAGCAGTACTTC. Amino acid sequence: CASSYSGSSYEQYF.

This chain joins TRBV7-2 and TRBJ1-5; D gene ambiguous. V was trimmed by 1 base and J by 1 base, leaving 11 bases between them. Germline CDR1 reads SGHTA; CDR2 reads FQGNSA. The CDR3 sequence is 16 residues long. CDR3 sequence: CASSLVAVSSNQPQHF. For the CDR3, the DNA is TGTGCCAGCAGCTTAGTGGCAGTATCGAGCAATCAGCCCCAGCATTTT.

This clone has just a few counts. The chain has TRBV19 and TRBJ2-5, with a possible D match to TRBD1 (6 bases). This CDR3 is built from 13 residues. The ends were cut back, 5 bases at V and 5 bases at J, with 12 bases in the middle. Germline-derived CDR1 and CDR2 are LNHDA and SQIVND (reference sequence). CDR3: CASSSQGVETQYF. CDR3 in DNA: TGTGCCAGTAGTTCACAGGGTGTGGAGACCCAGTACTTC.

V is TRBV5-1 and J is TRBJ2-7; tentative D call: TRBD2 (5 bases). V lost 3 bases to trimming and J lost 4 bases, with 11 bases between them. Germline lookup yields CDR1 SGHRS and CDR2 YFSETQ. The CDR3 covers 13 residues. In DNA, the CDR3 is TGCGCCAGCAGCTCGGAGGTTGGGTACGAGCAGTACTTC. Translated: CASSSEVGYEQYF.

The CDR3 DNA is TGTGCCAGCAGCCCCGTGGGACAGCTAGACACCGGGGAGCTGTTTTTT. Its translation is CASSPVGQLDTGELFF. The chain combines TRBV7-8 with TRBJ2-2; TRBD1 agrees at 7 bases. The V segment lost 5 bases and the J segment 3 bases; nucleotides outside the gene matches: 9. The germline V gene encodes CDR1 SGHVS and CDR2 FQNEAQ. The CDR3 is 16 residues long.

This clone was detected once. V and J are TRBV6-5 and TRBJ1-2, with D possibly being TRBD1 (6 bases). The CDR3 runs 14 residues. Trimming removed 10 bases at V and 0 bases at J, with 15 bases between. Germline loops: CDR1 MNHEY, CDR2 SVGAGI. CDR3 amino acids: CATHPQGANYGYTF. The CDR3 DNA reads TGTGCCACGCACCCACAGGGAGCTAACTATGGCTACACCTTC.

This clone was recorded once. The DNA for the CDR3 is TGTGCCAGTAGCAACAGAGTCTCTGGGGCCAACGTCCTGACTTTC. This encodes CASSNRVSGANVLTF. The V gene is TRBV19, the J gene TRBJ2-6; D remains unclear. This CDR3 spans 15 amino acids. V was shortened by 6 bases and J by 0 bases, with 9 bases between the two germline ends. The germline CDR1 and CDR2 sequences are LNHDA and SQIVND (reference sequence).

The V call is TRBV25-1, the J call TRBJ2-7; the match to TRBD1 covers 12 bases. The CDR3 length is 18 residues. V lost 5 bases to trimming and J lost 3 bases; unmatched junction nucleotides: 14. Germline V gene lookup returns CDR1 MGHDK and CDR2 SYGVNS. CDR3 sequence reads: CASSPGQGALGSIYEQYF. Here the CDR3 DNA reads TGTGCCAGCAGTCCGGGACAGGGGGCTCTGGGGTCGATCTACGAGCAGTACTTC.

This clone has just one count. The CDR3 coding sequence is TGTGCCAGCAGCTTGCTCAATAGCGCAGAGACCCAGTACTTC. Its translation: CASSLLNSAETQYF. The V and J genes are TRBV5-6 and TRBJ2-5; D is possibly TRBD2 (5 bases). This CDR3 contains 14 residues. V lost 1 base and J lost 4, with 11 bases in between. The germline CDR1 and CDR2 sequences are SGHDT and YYEEEE.